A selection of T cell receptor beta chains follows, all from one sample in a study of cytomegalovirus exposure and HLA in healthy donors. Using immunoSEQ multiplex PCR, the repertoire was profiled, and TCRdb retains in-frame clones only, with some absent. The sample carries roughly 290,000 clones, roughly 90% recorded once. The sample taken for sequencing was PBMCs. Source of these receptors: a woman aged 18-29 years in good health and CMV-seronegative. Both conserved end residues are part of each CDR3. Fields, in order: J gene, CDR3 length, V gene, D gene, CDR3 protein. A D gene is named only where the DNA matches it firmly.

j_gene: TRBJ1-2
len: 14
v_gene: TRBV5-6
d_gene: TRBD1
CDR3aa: CASSSTGGGNGYTF

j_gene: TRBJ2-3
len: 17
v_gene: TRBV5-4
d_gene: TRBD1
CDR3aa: CASSSQKSTGHTDTQYF

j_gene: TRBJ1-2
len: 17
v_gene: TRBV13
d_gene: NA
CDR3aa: CASSLGRQGSLVYGYTF

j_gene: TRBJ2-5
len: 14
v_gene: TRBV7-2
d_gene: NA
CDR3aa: CASSRIVSRETQYF

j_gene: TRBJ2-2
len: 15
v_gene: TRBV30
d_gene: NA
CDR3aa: CAWSTGQGYTGELFF

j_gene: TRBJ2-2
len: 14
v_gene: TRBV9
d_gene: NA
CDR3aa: CASSVATGTGELFF

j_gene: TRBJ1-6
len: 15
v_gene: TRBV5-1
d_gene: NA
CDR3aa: CASSLAGGHNSPLHF

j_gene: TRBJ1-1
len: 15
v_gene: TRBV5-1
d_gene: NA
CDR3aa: CASSFHMTTNTEAFF

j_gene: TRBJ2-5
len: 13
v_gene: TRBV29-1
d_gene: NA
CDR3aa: CSGRGLYQETQYF

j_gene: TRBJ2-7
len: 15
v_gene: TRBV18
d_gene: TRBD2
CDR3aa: CASSSGLAAYYEQYF

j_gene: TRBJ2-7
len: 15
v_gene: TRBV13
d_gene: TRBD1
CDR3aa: CASSNLTGNLYEQYF

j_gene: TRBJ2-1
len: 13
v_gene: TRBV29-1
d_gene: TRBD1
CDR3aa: CSVERQGLNEQFF

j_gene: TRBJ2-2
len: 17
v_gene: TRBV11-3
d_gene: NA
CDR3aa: CASSLTLDSSNTGELFF

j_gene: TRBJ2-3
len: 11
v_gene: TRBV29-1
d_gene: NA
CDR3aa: CSVEILDTQYF

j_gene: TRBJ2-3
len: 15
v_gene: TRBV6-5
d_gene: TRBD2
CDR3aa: CASRFLAGITDTQYF

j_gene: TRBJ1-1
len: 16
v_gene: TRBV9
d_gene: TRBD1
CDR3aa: CASSEGQTTLYTEAFF

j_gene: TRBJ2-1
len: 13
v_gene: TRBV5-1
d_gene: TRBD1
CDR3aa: CASSSGQGNEQFF

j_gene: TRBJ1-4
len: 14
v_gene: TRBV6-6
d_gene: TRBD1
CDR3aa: CASSPGTGGEKLFF

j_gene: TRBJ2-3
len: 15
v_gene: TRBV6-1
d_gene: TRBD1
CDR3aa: CASSERQGGTDTQYF

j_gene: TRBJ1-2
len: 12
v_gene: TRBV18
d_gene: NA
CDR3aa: CASSPRGDGYTF

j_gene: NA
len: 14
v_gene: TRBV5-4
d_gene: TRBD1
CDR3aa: CASSLGQGSYEQYF

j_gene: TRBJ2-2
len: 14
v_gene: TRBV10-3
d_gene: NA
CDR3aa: CALREALNTGELFF

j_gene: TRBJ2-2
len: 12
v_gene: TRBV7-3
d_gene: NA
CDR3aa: CASSLRAGELFF

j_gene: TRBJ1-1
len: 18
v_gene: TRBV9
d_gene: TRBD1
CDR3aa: CASSPRGWSNLENTEAFF

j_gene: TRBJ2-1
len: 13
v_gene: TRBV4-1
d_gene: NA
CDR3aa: CASSQAGNNEQFF

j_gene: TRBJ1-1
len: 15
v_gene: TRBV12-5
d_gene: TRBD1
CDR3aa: CASGLSITGGNEAFF

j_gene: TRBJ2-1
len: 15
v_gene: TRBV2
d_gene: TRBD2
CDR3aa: CASRGTSGGANEQFF

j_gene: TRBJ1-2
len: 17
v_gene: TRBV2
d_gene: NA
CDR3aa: CASSGYIWGLTNYGYTF

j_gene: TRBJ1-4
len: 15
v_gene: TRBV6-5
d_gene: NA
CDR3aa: CATSRPGAGGEKLFF

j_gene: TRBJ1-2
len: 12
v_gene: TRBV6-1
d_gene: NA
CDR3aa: CASQTGMGGYTF

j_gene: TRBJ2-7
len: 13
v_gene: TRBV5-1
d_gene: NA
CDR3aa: CASSLGTEYEQYF

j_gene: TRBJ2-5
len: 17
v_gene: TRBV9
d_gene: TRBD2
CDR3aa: CASSAAGTSGGGETQYF

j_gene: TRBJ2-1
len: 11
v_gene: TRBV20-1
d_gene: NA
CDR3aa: CSAPGTNEQFF

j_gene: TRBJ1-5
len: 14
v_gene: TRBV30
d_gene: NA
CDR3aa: CAWSLGQSNQPQHF

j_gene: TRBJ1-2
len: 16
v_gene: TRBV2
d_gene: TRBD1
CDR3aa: CASSETGGVPSYGYTF

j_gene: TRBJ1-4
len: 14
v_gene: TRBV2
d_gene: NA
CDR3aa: CASSGGQANEKLFF

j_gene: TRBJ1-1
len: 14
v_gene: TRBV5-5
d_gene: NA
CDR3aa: CASSLDSLNTEAFF

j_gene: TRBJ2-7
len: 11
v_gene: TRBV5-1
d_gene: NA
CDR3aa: CASSLGEEQYF

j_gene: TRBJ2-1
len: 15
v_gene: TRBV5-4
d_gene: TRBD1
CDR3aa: CASSAGGQGRNEQFF

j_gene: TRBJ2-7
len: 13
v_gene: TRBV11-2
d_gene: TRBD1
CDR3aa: CASSLDRGHEQYF